The 11 T cell receptor beta chains reported below all come from one sample, sequenced in a study of cytomegalovirus exposure and HLA in healthy donors. Vbeta (60) and Jbeta (13) primers were used in the PCR. Method: immunoSEQ multiplex PCR; TCRdb's copy keeps in-frame clones and lacks some. The sample contains 110,000 or so clones, 65% to 75% of which appear only once. The sequencing sample was made of PBMCs. The receptor set was obtained from a woman in her thirties or forties in good health and CMV-seropositive.

This clone was counted a single time. The chain links TRBV18 to TRBJ2-7; weak D call: TRBD1 (5 bases). The CDR3 covers 15 residues. V dropped 3 bases and J dropped 2 bases, with 14 bases sitting between them. CDR1 and CDR2 from the germline V gene are KGHSH and LQKENI. CDR3: CASSPPDSYPYEQYF. The CDR3 DNA reads as TGTGCCAGCTCACCGCCAGACAGTTATCCCTACGAGCAGTACTTC. Drawing the rest from reference TRBV18 and TRBJ2-7, the complete variable domain is NAGVMQNPRHLVRRRGQEARLRCSPMKGHSHVYWYRQLPEEGLKFMVYLQKENIIDESGMPKERFSAEFPKEGPSILRIQQVVRGDSAAYFCASSPPDSYPYEQYFGPGTRLTVT.

J is TRBJ1-5 and V is TRBV25-1; possible D gene TRBD1, 5 bases. The CDR3 consists of 14 residues. Per the germline V gene, CDR1 is MGHDK and CDR2 is SYGVNS. Trimming left V 8 bases short and J 6 bases short, with 17 bases between. For the CDR3, the DNA is TGTGCCAGCGGCCCGCGGGGGGAGACTCAGCCCCAGCATTTT. It is translated as CASGPRGETQPQHF.

This clone was observed a handful of times. The CDR3 protein is CASSLSGLAGGPGQFF. The CDR3 DNA reads TGTGCCAGCAGTCTCTCGGGACTAGCGGGGGGGCCAGGGCAGTTCTTC. J is TRBJ2-1 and V is TRBV2, with 16 bases lining up with TRBD2. The CDR3 totals 16 residues. V lost 5 bases, J lost 12 bases, and 10 bases stayed unmatched. Germline V CDR1 and CDR2: SNHLY, FYNNEI.

V gene TRBV7-2 combines with J gene TRBJ2-3; 8 nucleotides align to TRBD2. V shed 1 base and J 6 bases; nucleotides not matched to a gene: 3. The CDR3 sequence is 14 residues long. Germline CDR1 and CDR2: SGHTA and FQGNSA. The CDR3 DNA follows: TGTGCCAGCAGCTTAGACGGGGGGGCGGATACGCAGTATTTT. This sequence encodes CASSLDGGADTQYF.

CDR3 nucleotide sequence: TGTGCCAGCAGTGAACGAGCGGGCCCGGGAGACGAGCAGTACTTC. Protein product: CASSERAGPGDEQYF. The rearrangement uses TRBV25-1 and TRBJ2-7; tentatively, D is TRBD2 (6 bases). Germline assignment: CDR1 MGHDK and CDR2 SYGVNS. The CDR3 has 15 amino acids. The V end lost 2 bases, the J end lost 5 bases, and 16 bases lay between the germline ends.

The rearrangement joins TRBV7-9 to TRBJ2-3; 10 nucleotides match TRBD2. The germline gives CDR1 SEHNR, CDR2 FQNEAQ (reference sequence). The J segment lost 0 bases and the V segment lost 5 bases, leaving 2 bases of the junction unmatched. The CDR3 is 15 amino acids. The CDR3 sequence: CASSPSGGSTDTQYF. The DNA of the CDR3 is TGTGCCAGCAGCCCTAGCGGGGGAAGCACAGATACGCAGTATTTT.

This clone was recorded a few times. This rearrangement joins TRBV5-5 to TRBJ2-2; D possibly corresponds to TRBD1 (5 bases). CDR1 and CDR2 (germline): SGHKS, YYEKEE (reference sequence). V was shortened by 7 bases and J by 0 bases, with 10 bases between the two germline ends. This CDR3 spans 14 amino acids. The CDR3, as DNA: TGTGCCAGCCAGGGATGGCCGAACACCGGGGAGCTGTTTTTT. It is translated as CASQGWPNTGELFF.

This sequence joins TRBV19 and TRBJ1-5, with unresolved D. The CDR3 is 14 residues long. V was pared by 2 bases and J by 7 bases, with 12 bases between. From germline, CDR1 is LNHDA and CDR2 SQIVND (reference sequence). CDR3 residues: CASSILAEIQPQHF. The CDR3 DNA follows: TGTGCCAGTAGTATATTGGCAGAAATCCAGCCCCAGCATTTT.

The chain has TRBV7-2 and TRBJ2-3, with D possibly TRBD2 on 5 matching bases. V lost 5 bases and J lost 6, with 12 bases in between. This CDR3 region has 13 residues. Germline values: CDR1 SGHTA, CDR2 FQGNSA. The CDR3 loop is CASSAGVGDTQYF. As DNA, the CDR3 is TGTGCCAGCAGCGCCGGGGTCGGGGATACGCAGTATTTT.

The J gene is TRBJ1-1, the V gene TRBV19; D unclear. The germline V and J ends were trimmed by 4 bases and 1 base, with 7 bases remaining between them. There are 13 residues in the CDR3. The germline gives CDR1 LNHDA, CDR2 SQIVND (reference sequence). The DNA for the CDR3 is TGTGCCAGTAGTACGGCAGGGAACACTGAAGCTTTCTTT. It yields the protein CASSTAGNTEAFF.

The V call is TRBV7-8, the J call TRBJ2-7; 8 bases agree with TRBD1. Germline CDR1 is SGHVS and CDR2 is FQNEAQ. With V trimmed by 5 bases and J by 4 bases, 10 bases remained unmatched. The CDR3 runs 15 residues. The chain's CDR3 is CASSTTGTGLYEQYF. In DNA form, the CDR3 reads TGTGCCAGCAGCACCACCGGGACAGGACTGTACGAGCAGTACTTC.